The 24 T cell receptor beta chains given below trace back to one sample, sequenced in a study of T cell responses to AZD1222 COVID-19 vaccine. Sequencing was performed with immunoSEQ multiplex PCR; in TCRdb, only in-frame clones are kept and a portion is missing. Altogether some 150,000 clones are present, roughly 88% being singletons, with the ten largest covering around 5%. The sequences come from peripheral blood, collected 28 days after the second dose of the MenACWY control vaccine. These receptors were collected from an adult who received the MenACWY meningococcal vaccine as a control.

The V and J genes are TRBV20-1 and TRBJ1-6; D remains unclear. Germline assignment: CDR1 DFQATT and CDR2 SNEGSKA (reference sequence). V lost 1 base, J lost 14 bases, and 9 bases lay in between. The CDR3 contains 11 residues. The CDR3 nucleotides read TGCAGTGCTAGAGGGGAAGTAGCCCTCCACTTT. It codes for CSARGEVALHF.

The chain uses TRBV7-9 and TRBJ1-6; D not certain. The V and J ends lost 5 bases and 7 bases respectively, with 9 bases between them. Germline CDR1 and CDR2: SEHNR and FQNEAQ (reference sequence). The CDR3 is 13 residues long. CDR3 residues: CASSQDQNSPLHF. The CDR3 nucleotides read TGTGCCAGCAGCCAAGACCAAAATTCACCCCTCCACTTT.

V gene TRBV4-3 combines with J gene TRBJ1-5; the D is unclear. This CDR3 spans 13 amino acids. In germline, CDR1 is LGHNA, CDR2 YSLEER. Trimming stripped 1 base from V and 4 bases from J, with 5 bases between. Here the CDR3 DNA reads TGCGCCAGCAGCCAAGGGAGGAATCAGCCCCAGCATTTT. This translates into CASSQGRNQPQHF.

The V and J genes are TRBV7-2 and TRBJ1-5, with 10 nucleotides matching TRBD1. The CDR3 loop spans 14 amino acids. The germline V gene has CDR1 SGHTA and CDR2 FQGNSA. The J segment lost 6 bases and the V segment lost 3 bases, leaving 2 bases of the junction unmatched. CDR3 protein: CASSFGQGGQPQHF. CDR3 sequence (DNA): TGTGCCAGCAGCTTCGGACAGGGGGGTCAGCCCCAGCATTTT. Filled out from reference TRBV7-2 and TRBJ1-5, the complete variable domain reads GAGVSQSPSNKVTEKGKDVELRCDPISGHTALYWYRQSLGQGLEFLIYFQGNSAPDKSGLPSDRFSAERTGGSVSTLTIQRTQQEDSAVYLCASSFGQGGQPQHFGDGTRLSIL.

J is TRBJ1-4 and V is TRBV7-9; D is unresolved. Germline CDR1 is SEHNR and CDR2 is FQNEAQ (reference sequence). CDR3 length equals 12 residues. Trimming removed 3 bases at V and 7 bases at J, with 6 bases between. CDR3 coding DNA: TGTGCCAGCAGCTTTGAGGGTGAAAAACTGTTTTTT. Translating gives CASSFEGEKLFF.

This sequence joins TRBV3-1 (or the pseudogene TRBV3-2) and TRBJ1-5; unclear D gene. Trimming removed 3 bases from V and 7 bases from J, with 16 bases in between. Germline values: CDR1 LGHDT, CDR2 YNNKEL (reference sequence). There are 15 residues in the CDR3. Here the CDR3 reads CASSQARRVHQPQHF. CDR3 nucleotides: TGTGCCAGCAGCCAGGCCAGGCGGGTTCACCAGCCCCAGCATTTT.

This clone came up a few times. V is TRBV19 and J is TRBJ2-6, with D hard to call. Deletions cut 7 bases from V and 1 base from J, with 14 bases between. This CDR3 comprises 16 residues. Looked up from germline, CDR1 is LNHDA and CDR2 is SQIVND (reference sequence). CDR3: CASKSRKFSGANVLTF. The CDR3 region has the DNA TGTGCCAGTAAATCTAGAAAGTTTTCTGGGGCCAACGTCCTGACTTTC.

The rearrangement uses TRBV7-2 and TRBJ2-2, with TRBD2 matching over 7 bases. The CDR3 loop spans 15 amino acids. V was pared by 6 bases and J by 8 bases, with 12 bases of the junction left unmatched. Germline V gene lookup returns CDR1 SGHTA and CDR2 FQGNSA. The CDR3 is CASSQRTGREGELFF. The CDR3 nucleotides read TGTGCCAGCAGTCAACGGACGGGGAGGGAGGGGGAGCTGTTTTTT.

This chain connects TRBV6-5 to TRBJ1-5; D unresolved. Germline-derived CDR1 and CDR2 are MNHEY and SVGAGI. V shed 7 bases and J shed 7 bases, with 14 bases lying between them. This CDR3 comprises 13 residues. The DNA of the CDR3 is TGTGCCAGCAAAATTGCCGCGAAACAGCCCCAGCATTTT. Residues: CASKIAAKQPQHF.

V gene TRBV18 combines with J gene TRBJ1-6; D gene uncertain. The germline V and J ends were trimmed by 4 bases and 7 bases, with 20 bases remaining between them. Germline lookup yields CDR1 KGHSH and CDR2 LQKENI. There are 17 residues in the CDR3. The DNA for the CDR3 is TGTGCCAGCTCACTGAACACGGTAAAAGCGGTGAATTCACCCCTCCACTTT. Protein sequence: CASSLNTVKAVNSPLHF.

CDR3 amino acids: CASSSPDERKYF. The DNA of the CDR3 is TGTGCCAGCAGCTCACCGGACGAGCGAAAGTACTTC. V is TRBV7-9 and J is TRBJ2-7; D uncertain. Trimming pared 4 bases from V and 11 bases from J, leaving 15 bases between. Germline lookup yields CDR1 SEHNR and CDR2 FQNEAQ (reference sequence). The CDR3 extends over 12 amino acids.

The V call is TRBV29-1, the J call TRBJ2-7; 13 bases align to TRBD2. The CDR3 consists of 14 residues. Unmatched junction bases numbered 8, after V lost 7 bases and J lost 5 bases. The germline V gene has CDR1 SQVTM and CDR2 ANQGSEA. The CDR3 nucleotides read TGCAGCGCCTGGACTAGCGGGAGCACCGACGAGCAGTACTTC. Protein sequence: CSAWTSGSTDEQYF.

The V gene is TRBV29-1, the J gene TRBJ1-4, with D hard to call. Germline assignment: CDR1 SQVTM and CDR2 ANQGSEA. V was clipped by 1 base and J by 4 bases, with 13 bases between them. There are 15 residues in the CDR3. The CDR3: CSVEGDPDDNEKLFF. As DNA, the CDR3 is TGCAGCGTTGAAGGGGATCCGGACGATAATGAAAAACTGTTTTTT. Combining the CDR3 with reference TRBV29-1 and TRBJ1-4 gives the whole variable domain SAVISQKPSRDICQRGTSLTIQCQVDSQVTMMFWYRQQPGQSLTLIATANQGSEATYESGFVIDKFPISRPNLTFSTLTVSNMSPEDSSIYLCSVEGDPDDNEKLFFGSGTQLSVL.

The chain carries TRBV27 and TRBJ1-2; maybe TRBD1 (5 bases). Germline V CDR1 and CDR2: MNHEY, SMNVEV (reference sequence). V was pared by 0 bases and J by 3 bases, with 17 bases between. The CDR3 contains 17 residues. The CDR3 sequence: CASSLSRGFPGDYGYTF. CDR3 DNA: TGTGCCAGCAGTTTATCGCGTGGCTTTCCGGGGGACTATGGCTACACCTTC.

The rearrangement uses TRBV4-2 and TRBJ1-5; D may be TRBD1 (5 bases). The CDR3 is made up of 15 amino acids. Between the trimmed V and J ends, which lost 0 bases and 2 bases, there was a span of 8 bases. Germline loops: CDR1 LGHNA, CDR2 YNFKEQ. CDR3 sequence (DNA): TGTGCCAGCAGCCAAGAATGGGGGGGCAATCAGCCCCAGCATTTT. Translating gives CASSQEWGGNQPQHF.

The chain is built from TRBV4-1 and TRBJ1-6; D gene ambiguous. This CDR3 comprises 14 residues. Per the germline V gene, CDR1 is MGHRA and CDR2 is YSYEKL. V was clipped by 0 bases and J by 10 bases, with 10 bases between them. In nucleotides, the CDR3 is TGCGCCAGCAGCCAAGAGAGTACGGGCTCACCCCTCCACTTT. It codes for CASSQESTGSPLHF.

The rearrangement joins TRBV4-3 to TRBJ1-3; 9 bases are a match to TRBD1. The CDR3 loop spans 16 amino acids. After removal of 3 bases from V and 4 bases from J, the junction contained 7 bases not matched to a gene. Germline values: CDR1 LGHNA, CDR2 YSLEER. CDR3 protein: CASSQSPGQGGNTIYF. For the CDR3, the DNA is TGCGCCAGCAGCCAGAGCCCCGGACAGGGGGGAAACACCATATATTTT.

The chain carries TRBV4-1 and TRBJ2-5; D is unresolved. With 0 bases removed from V and 5 bases from J, the gap between germline ends came to 13 bases. This CDR3 is 15 amino acids long. The germline V gene encodes CDR1 MGHRA and CDR2 YSYEKL. CDR3 DNA: TGCGCCAGCAGCCAAGATGTCAGAGGAACGGAGACCCAGTACTTC. This encodes CASSQDVRGTETQYF.

CDR3 loop: CASSQTVGNTIYF. The CDR3 DNA reads TGTGCCAGCAGCCAGACGGTGGGAAACACCATATATTTT. The V and J genes are TRBV3-1 (or the pseudogene TRBV3-2) and TRBJ1-3, with D unclear. Trimming left V 3 bases short and J 4 bases short, with 7 bases between. CDR3 size: 13 residues. Germline loops: CDR1 LGHDT, CDR2 YNNKEL (reference sequence).

The chain couples TRBV5-1 to TRBJ2-7; the D is unclear. The germline V gene has CDR1 SGHRS and CDR2 YFSETQ. The CDR3 is made up of 12 amino acids. Trimming shortened V by 5 bases and J by 3 bases, and 9 bases separated the two germline ends. CDR3 in amino acids: CASRLGVYEQYF. CDR3 DNA: TGCGCCAGCAGACTCGGAGTCTACGAGCAGTACTTC.

The sample holds a few counts of this clone. The chain has TRBV9 and TRBJ1-3; the match to TRBD1 covers 8 bases. CDR3 size: 16 residues. The trim removed 4 bases at V and 2 bases at J, leaving 8 bases unmatched. Germline CDR1 and CDR2: SGDLS and YYNGEE. The CDR3 region has the DNA TGTGCCAGCAGCATCGGACAGGGAATCGCTGGAAACACCATATATTTT. Encoded protein: CASSIGQGIAGNTIYF.

The chain links TRBV6-1 to TRBJ1-5; D unclear. CDR3 length: 18 residues. Trimming shortened V by 0 bases and J by 1 base, and 16 bases separated the two germline ends. CDR1 is MNHNS and CDR2 is SASEGT in the germline V gene. CDR3 nucleotide sequence: TGTGCCAGCAGTGAAGCGCTTTCGGAAAGTAAGAGCAATCAGCCCCAGCATTTT. As protein: CASSEALSESKSNQPQHF.

This chain uses TRBV25-1 with TRBJ2-5; tentative D call: TRBD1 (5 bases). Trimming removed 1 base at V and 13 bases at J, with 16 bases between. Germline V lookup: CDR1 MGHDK, CDR2 SYGVNS. The CDR3 has 13 amino acids. CDR3 DNA sequence: TGTGCCAGCAGTGAATCCCAGCAGGGCACCTGGTACTTC. It encodes CASSESQQGTWYF.

The genes are TRBV6-2 or TRBV6-3 and TRBJ1-6; D is uncertain. Germline lookup yields CDR1 MNHEY and CDR2 SVGEGT. V lost 2 bases and J 0 bases, leaving 5 bases between the germline ends. The CDR3 length is 15 residues. The DNA for the CDR3 is TGTGCCAGCAGTTACGGCAGCTCCTATAATTCACCCCTCCACTTT. Encoded protein: CASSYGSSYNSPLHF.